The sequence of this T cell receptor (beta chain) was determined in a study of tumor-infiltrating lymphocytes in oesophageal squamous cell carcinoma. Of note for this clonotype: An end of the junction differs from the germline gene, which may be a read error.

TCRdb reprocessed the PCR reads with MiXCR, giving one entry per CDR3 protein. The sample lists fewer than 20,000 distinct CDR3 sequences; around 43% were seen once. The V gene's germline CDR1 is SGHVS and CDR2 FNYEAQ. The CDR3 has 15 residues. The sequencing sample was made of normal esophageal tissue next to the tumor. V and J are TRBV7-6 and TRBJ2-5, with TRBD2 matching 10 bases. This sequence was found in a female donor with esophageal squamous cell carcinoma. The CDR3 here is CASSQLAGRGETQYF. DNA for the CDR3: TGTGCTAGCAGCCAACTAGCGGGAAGGGGGGAGACCCAGTACTTC.